The sequence of this T cell receptor beta chain was determined in a study of T cells after yellow fever vaccination. At the level of the study: Those fractions that held only low numbers of cells were prepared using the SMART-Seq v4 Ultra Low Input RNA kit.

Overall study results and limits: When the response was secondary, it was weaker but reached its peak faster, day 5 versus 15.

5'RACE template switching added a universal primer site and UMIs to TCR cDNA. TCRdb analysed the 5' RACE reads with MiXCR anew, one entry per CDR3 protein. The top ten clones hold around 0.73% of a sample with fewer than 150,000 distinct CDR3 sequences, 7.7% of them seen once. The table lists this clonotype with many counts. The antigen is unknown. The V end was cut by 2 bases, the J end by 5 bases, with 15 bases between. There are 15 residues in the CDR3. CDR1 SEHNR and CDR2 FQNEAQ come from the germline V gene (reference sequence). The chain is built from TRBV7-9 and TRBJ2-5, with D perhaps matching TRBD2 (6 bases). This sample comprised CD4+ T cells sorted from PBMCs, obtained 5 days after the yellow fever booster vaccination. The receptor was derived from a man under 40 who received the YFV17D yellow fever vaccine. CDR3 nucleotide sequence: TGTGCCAGCAGCTTACTGACGGGAGTGGGGGAGACCCAGTACTTC. Protein sequence: CASSLLTGVGETQYF.